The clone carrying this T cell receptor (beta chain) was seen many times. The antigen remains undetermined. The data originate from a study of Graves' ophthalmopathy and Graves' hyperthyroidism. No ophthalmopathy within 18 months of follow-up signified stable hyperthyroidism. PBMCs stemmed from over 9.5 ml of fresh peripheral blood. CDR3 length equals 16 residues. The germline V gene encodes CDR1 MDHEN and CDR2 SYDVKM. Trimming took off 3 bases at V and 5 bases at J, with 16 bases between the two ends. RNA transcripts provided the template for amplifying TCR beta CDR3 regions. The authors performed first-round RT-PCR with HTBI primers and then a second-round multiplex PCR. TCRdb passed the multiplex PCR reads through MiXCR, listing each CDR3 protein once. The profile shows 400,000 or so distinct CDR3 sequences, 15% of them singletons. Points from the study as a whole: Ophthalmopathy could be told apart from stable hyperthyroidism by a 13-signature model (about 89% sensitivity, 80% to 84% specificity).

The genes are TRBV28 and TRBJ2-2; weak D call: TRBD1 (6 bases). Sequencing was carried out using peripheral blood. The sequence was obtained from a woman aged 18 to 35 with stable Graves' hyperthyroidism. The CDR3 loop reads CASSLEQGLWTGELFF. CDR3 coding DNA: TGTGCCAGCAGTTTGGAACAGGGTCTATGGACCGGGGAGCTGTTTTTT.